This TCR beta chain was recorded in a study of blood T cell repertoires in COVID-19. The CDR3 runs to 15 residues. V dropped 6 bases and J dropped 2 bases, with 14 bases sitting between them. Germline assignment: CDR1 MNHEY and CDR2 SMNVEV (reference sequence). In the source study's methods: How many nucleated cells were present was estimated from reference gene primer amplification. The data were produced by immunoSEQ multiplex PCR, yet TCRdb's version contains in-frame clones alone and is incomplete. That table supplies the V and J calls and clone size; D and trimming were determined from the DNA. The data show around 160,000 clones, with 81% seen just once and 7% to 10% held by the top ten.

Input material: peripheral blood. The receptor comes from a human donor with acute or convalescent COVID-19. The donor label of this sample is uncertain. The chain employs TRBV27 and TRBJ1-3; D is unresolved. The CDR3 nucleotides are TGTGCCAGCAGAACTGGGGAGTCGGCTGGAAACACCATATATTTT. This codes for CASRTGESAGNTIYF.